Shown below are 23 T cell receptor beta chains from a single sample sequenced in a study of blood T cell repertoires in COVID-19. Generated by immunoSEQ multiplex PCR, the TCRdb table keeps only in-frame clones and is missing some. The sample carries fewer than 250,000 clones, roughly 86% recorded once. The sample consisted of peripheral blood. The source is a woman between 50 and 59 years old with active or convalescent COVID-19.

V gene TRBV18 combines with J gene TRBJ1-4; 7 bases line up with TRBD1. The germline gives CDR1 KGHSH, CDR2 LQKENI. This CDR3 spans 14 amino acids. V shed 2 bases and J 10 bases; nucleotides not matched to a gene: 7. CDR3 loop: CASSPGTAPGKLFF. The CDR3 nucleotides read TGTGCCAGCTCACCAGGGACAGCCCCAGGAAAACTGTTTTTT. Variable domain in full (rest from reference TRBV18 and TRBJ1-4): NAGVMQNPRHLVRRRGQEARLRCSPMKGHSHVYWYRQLPEEGLKFMVYLQKENIIDESGMPKERFSAEFPKEGPSILRIQQVVRGDSAAYFCASSPGTAPGKLFFGSGTQLSVL.

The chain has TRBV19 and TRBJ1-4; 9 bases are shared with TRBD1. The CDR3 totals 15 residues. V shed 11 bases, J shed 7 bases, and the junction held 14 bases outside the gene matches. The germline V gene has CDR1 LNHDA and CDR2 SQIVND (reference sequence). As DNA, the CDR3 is TGTGCCGCTAAGGGTCCGGGACAGGGTAGTGAAAAACTGTTTTTT. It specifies CAAKGPGQGSEKLFF.

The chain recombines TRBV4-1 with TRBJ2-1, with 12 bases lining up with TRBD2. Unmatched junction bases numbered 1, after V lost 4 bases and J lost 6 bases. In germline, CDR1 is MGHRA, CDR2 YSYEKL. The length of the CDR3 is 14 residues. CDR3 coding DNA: TGCGCCAGCAGCCCGGGACTAGCGGGCAATGAGCAGTTCTTC. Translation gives CASSPGLAGNEQFF.

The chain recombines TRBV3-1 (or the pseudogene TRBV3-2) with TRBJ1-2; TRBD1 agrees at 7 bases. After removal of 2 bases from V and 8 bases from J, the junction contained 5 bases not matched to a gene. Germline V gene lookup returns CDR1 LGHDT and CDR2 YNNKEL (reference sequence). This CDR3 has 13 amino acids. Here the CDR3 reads CASSQYDRDGYTF. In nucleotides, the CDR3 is TGTGCCAGCAGCCAATATGACAGGGACGGCTACACCTTC.

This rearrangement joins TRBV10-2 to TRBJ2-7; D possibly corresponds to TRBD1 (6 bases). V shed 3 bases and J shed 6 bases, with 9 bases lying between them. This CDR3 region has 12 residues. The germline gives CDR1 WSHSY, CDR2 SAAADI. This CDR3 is CASSEQGGEQYV. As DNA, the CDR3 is TGCGCCAGCAGTGAACAGGGTGGCGAGCAGTACGTC.

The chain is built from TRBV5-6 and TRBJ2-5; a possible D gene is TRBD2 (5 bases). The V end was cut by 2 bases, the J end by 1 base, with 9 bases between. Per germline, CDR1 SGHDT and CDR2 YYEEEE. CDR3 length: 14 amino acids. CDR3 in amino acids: CASSFPGIQETQYF. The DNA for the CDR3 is TGTGCCAGCAGCTTTCCCGGGATCCAAGAGACCCAGTACTTC.

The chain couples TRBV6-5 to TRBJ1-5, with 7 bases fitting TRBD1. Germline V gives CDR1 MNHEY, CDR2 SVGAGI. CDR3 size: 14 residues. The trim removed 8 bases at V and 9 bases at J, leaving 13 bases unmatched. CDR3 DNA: TGTGCCAGCCGGATGGGACAGTCCTCGGGGCCCCAGCATTTT. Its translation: CASRMGQSSGPQHF.

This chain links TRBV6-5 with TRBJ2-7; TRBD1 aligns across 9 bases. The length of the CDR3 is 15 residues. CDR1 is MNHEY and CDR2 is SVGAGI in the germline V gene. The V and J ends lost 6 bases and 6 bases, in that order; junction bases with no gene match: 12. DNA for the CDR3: TGTGCCAGCAGAGGACAGGGGCTGGACTCACTCGAGCAGTACTTC. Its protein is CASRGQGLDSLEQYF.

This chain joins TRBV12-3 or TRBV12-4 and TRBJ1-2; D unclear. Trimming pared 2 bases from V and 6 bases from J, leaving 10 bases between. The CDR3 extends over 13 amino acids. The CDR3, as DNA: TGTGCCAGCAGTTTATGGCAGGAAGATGGCTACACCTTC. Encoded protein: CASSLWQEDGYTF.

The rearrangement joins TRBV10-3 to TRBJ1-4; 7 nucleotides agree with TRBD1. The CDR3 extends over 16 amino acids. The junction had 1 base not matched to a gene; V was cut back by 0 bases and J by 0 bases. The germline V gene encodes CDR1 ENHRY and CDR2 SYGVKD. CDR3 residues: CAISESTGPTNEKLFF. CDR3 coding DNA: TGTGCCATCAGTGAGTCGACAGGGCCAACTAATGAAAAACTGTTTTTT.

The CDR3 spells CSVERGTSGNTQYF. The CDR3 nucleotides are TGCAGCGTTGAAAGGGGGACTAGCGGTAATACGCAGTATTTT. The gene calls are TRBV29-1 and TRBJ2-3; TRBD2 matches at 11 bases. CDR3 size: 14 residues. Germline values: CDR1 SQVTM, CDR2 ANQGSEA. The V and J ends lost 2 bases and 7 bases, in that order; junction bases with no gene match: 5.

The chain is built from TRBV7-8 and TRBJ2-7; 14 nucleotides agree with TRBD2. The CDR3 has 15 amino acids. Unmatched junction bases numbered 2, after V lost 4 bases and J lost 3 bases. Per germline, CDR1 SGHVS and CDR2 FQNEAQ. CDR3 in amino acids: CASSYGLAGGYEQYV. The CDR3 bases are TGTGCCAGCAGCTATGGACTAGCGGGGGGCTACGAGCAGTACGTC.

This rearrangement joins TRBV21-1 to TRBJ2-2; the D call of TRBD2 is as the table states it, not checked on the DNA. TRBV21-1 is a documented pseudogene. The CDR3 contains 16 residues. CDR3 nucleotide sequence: TGTGCCAGCAGCAAAGTTATGGGCGGGAGAACCGGGGAGCTGTTTTTT. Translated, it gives CASSKVMGGRTGELFF.

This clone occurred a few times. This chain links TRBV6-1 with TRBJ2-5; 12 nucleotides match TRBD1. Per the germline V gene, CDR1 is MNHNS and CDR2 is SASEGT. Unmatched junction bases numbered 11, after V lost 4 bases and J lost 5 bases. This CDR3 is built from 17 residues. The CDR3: CASSVGLFGTGGETQYF. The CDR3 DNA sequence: TGTGCCAGCAGTGTAGGCTTATTTGGGACAGGGGGCGAGACCCAGTACTTC.

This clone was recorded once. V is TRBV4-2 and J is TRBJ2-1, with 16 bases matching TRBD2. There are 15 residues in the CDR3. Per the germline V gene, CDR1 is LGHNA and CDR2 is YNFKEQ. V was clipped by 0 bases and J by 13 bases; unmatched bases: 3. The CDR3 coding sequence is TGTGCCAGCAGCCAAGAGGGACTAGCGGGGGGGCTCCAGTTCTTC. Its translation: CASSQEGLAGGLQFF.

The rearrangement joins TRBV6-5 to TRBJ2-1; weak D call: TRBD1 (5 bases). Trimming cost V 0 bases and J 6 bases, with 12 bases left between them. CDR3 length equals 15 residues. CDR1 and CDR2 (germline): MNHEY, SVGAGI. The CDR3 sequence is CASSYSTARANEQFF. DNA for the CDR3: TGTGCCAGCAGTTACTCGACGGCCAGGGCCAATGAGCAGTTCTTC.

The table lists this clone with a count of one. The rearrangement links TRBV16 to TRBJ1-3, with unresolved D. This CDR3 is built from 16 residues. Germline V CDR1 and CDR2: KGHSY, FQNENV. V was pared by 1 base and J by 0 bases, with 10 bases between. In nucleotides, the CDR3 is TGTGCCAGCAGCCAATTGAAAAGCCTCTCTGGAAACACCATATATTTT. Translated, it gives CASSQLKSLSGNTIYF.

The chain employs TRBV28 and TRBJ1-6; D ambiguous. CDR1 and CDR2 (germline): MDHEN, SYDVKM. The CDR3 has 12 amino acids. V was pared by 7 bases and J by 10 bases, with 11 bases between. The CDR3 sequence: CASNGLWSPLHF. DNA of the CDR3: TGTGCCAGCAACGGACTGTGGTCACCCCTCCACTTT.

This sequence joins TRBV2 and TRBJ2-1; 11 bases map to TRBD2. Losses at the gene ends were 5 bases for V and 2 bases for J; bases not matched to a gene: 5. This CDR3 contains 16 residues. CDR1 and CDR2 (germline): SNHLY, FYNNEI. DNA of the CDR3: TGTGCCAGCAGTTCCCCGGGACTAGCGGCCTACAATGAGCAGTTCTTC. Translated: CASSSPGLAAYNEQFF.

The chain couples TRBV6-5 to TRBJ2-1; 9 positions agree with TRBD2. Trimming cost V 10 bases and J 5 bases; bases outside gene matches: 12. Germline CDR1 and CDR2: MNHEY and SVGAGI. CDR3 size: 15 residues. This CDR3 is CATLAGGLGNNEQFF. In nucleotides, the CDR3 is TGTGCCACCCTGGCGGGGGGGCTCGGGAACAATGAGCAGTTCTTC.

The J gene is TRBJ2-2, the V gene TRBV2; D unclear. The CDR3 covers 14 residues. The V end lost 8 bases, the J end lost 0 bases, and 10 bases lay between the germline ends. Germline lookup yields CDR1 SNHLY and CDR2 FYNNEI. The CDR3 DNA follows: TGTGCCAGCGCCCGGGTGTCGAACACCGGGGAGCTGTTTTTT. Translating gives CASARVSNTGELFF.

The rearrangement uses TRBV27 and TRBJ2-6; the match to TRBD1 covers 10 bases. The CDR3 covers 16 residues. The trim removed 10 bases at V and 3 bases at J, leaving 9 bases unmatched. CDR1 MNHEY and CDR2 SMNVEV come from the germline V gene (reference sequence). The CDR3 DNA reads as TGTGCCACCGGGGGGACAGGGGTACGTGGGGCCAACGTCCTGACTTTC. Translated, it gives CATGGTGVRGANVLTF.

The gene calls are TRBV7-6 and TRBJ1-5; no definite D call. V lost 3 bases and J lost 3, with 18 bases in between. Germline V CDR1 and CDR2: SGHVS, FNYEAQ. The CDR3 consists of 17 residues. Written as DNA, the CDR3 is TGTGCCAGCAGCTTGGGCATGGGCCTCCATCCCAATCAGCCCCAGCATTTT. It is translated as CASSLGMGLHPNQPQHF.